This T cell receptor (beta chain) was sequenced during a study of blood T cell repertoires in COVID-19. For the study at large: Donors in the United States, Italy and Spain gave samples during acute or convalescent COVID-19.

Only in-frame clones appear in the TCRdb table, and some are missing; sequencing was by immunoSEQ multiplex PCR. This sample has over 85,000 clones, with roughly 90% found just once. The germline V and J ends were trimmed by 4 bases and 3 bases, with 11 bases remaining between them. Germline V gene sequence: CDR1 MNHNY, CDR2 SVGAGI (reference sequence). This CDR3 is built from 14 residues. The V call is TRBV6-6, the J call TRBJ2-3; weak D call: TRBD2 (6 bases). This clonotype was obtained from a woman aged 45 to 65 with COVID-19, enrolled during active disease. Sequenced: peripheral blood. The chain's CDR3 is CASSFGGETDTQYF. CDR3 nucleotides: TGTGCCAGCAGTTTCGGCGGGGAGACAGATACGCAGTATTTT.